These 4 T cell receptor beta chains came from one sample sequenced in a study of immune evolution from preneoplasia to lung adenocarcinoma. Assay used: immunoSEQ multiplex PCR; TCRdb lists only in-frame clones, some missing. The table lists 4,000 to 5,000 clones, about 80% of them singletons. The sequenced material came from FFPE minimally invasive lung adenocarcinoma tissue. The source of these receptors is a person aged 65 to 85 with lung adenocarcinoma.

This chain links TRBV19 with TRBJ2-7; D might be TRBD2 (5 bases). V lost 5 bases, J lost 0 bases, and 14 bases lay in between. This CDR3 comprises 15 residues. CDR1 and CDR2 (germline): LNHDA, SQIVND (reference sequence). This chain's CDR3 is CASSLDWTVSYEQYF. The CDR3 DNA reads as TGTGCCAGTAGTTTGGACTGGACCGTCTCCTACGAGCAGTACTTC.

About this clone: A much larger clone lies one base from this, so it may be a read error. V and J are TRBV6-6 and TRBJ2-5; D uncertain. CDR1 and CDR2 (germline): MNHNY, SVGAGI (reference sequence). This CDR3 has 14 amino acids. CDR3 DNA sequence: TGTGCCAACAGTTACTCGATGGCAGTCCAGACCCAGTACTTC. Its translation: CANSYSMAVQTQYF.

This clone was recorded a few times. The rearrangement joins TRBV15 to TRBJ2-5; TRBD2 matches 9 bases. With 0 bases clipped from V and 2 bases from J, the junction kept 4 bases outside the gene matches. The germline CDR1 and CDR2 sequences are LNHNV and YYDKDF (reference sequence). CDR3 size: 16 residues. Written as DNA, the CDR3 is TGTGCCACCAGCAGAGATAGCGGGAGAGGGCAAGAGACCCAGTACTTC. Protein sequence: CATSRDSGRGQETQYF.

This clone came up a few times. The CDR3 loop reads CASTIKGTGPEKLFF. CDR3 bases: TGTGCCAGCACCATCAAGGGGACGGGGCCTGAAAAACTGTTTTTT. The genes are TRBV7-9 and TRBJ1-4; D is perhaps TRBD1 (5 bases). Deletions cut 7 bases from V and 7 bases from J, with 19 bases between. The V gene's germline CDR1 is SEHNR and CDR2 FQNEAQ (reference sequence). This CDR3 has 15 amino acids.